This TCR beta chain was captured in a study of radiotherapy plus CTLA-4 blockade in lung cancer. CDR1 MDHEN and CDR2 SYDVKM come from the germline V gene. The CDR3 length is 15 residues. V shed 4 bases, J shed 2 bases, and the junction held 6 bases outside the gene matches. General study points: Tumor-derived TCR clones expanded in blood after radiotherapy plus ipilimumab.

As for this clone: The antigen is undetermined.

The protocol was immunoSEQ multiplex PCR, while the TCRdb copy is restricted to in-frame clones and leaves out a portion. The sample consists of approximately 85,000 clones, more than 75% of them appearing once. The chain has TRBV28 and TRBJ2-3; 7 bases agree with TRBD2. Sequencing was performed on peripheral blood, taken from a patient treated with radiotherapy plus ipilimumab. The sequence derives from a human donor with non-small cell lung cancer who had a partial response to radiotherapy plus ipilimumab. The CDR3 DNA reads TGTGCCAGCAGTTCTTGGGGGGGGAACACAGATACGCAGTATTTT. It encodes CASSSWGGNTDTQYF.